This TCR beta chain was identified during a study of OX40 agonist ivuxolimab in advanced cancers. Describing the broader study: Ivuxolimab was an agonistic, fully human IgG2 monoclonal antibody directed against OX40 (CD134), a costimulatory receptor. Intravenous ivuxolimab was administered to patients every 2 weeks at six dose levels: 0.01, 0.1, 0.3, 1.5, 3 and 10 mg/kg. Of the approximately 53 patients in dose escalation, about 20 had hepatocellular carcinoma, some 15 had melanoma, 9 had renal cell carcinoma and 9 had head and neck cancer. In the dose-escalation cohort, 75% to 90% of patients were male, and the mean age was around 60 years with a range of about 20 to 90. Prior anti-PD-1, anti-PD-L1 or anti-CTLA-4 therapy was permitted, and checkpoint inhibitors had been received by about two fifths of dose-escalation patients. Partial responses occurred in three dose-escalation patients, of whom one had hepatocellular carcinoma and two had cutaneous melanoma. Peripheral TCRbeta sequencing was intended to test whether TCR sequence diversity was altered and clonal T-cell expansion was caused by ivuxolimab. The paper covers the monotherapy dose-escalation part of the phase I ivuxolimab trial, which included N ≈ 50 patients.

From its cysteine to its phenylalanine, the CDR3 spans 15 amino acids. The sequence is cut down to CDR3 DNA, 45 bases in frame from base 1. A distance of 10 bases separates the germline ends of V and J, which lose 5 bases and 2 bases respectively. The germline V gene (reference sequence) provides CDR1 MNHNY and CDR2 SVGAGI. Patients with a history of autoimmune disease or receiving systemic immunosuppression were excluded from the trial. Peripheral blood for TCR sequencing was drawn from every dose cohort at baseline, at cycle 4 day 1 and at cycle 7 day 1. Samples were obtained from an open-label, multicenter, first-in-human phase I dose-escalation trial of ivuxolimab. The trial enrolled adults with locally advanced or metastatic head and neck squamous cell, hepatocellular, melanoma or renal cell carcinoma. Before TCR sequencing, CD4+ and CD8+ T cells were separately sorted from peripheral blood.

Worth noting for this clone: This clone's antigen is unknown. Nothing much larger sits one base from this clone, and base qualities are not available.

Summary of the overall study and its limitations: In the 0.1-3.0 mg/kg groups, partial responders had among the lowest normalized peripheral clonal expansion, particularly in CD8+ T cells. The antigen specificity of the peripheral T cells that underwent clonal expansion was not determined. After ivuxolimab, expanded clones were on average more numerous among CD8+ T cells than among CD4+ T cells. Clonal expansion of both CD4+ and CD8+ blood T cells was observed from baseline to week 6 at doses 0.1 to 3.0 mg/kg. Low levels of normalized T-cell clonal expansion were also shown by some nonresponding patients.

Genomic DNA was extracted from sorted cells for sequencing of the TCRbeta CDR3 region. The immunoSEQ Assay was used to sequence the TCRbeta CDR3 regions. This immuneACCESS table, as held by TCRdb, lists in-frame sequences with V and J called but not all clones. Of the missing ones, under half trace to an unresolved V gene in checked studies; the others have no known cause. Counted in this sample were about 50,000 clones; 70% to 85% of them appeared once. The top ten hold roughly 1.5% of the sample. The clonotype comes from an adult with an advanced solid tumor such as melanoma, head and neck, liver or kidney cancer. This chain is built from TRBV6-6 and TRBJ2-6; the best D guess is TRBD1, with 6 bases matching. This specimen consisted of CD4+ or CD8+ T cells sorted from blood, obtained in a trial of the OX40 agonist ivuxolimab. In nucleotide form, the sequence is TGTGCCAGCAGTAAACAGGGAACTGGGGCCAACGTCCTGACTTTC. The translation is CASSKQGTGANVLTF.